This T cell receptor beta chain comes out of a study of blood T cell repertoires in COVID-19. Method: immunoSEQ multiplex PCR; TCRdb's copy keeps in-frame clones and lacks some. Among about 300,000 clones listed, roughly 91% were seen once. V was clipped by 2 bases and J by 0 bases, with 14 bases between them. CDR1 is WNHNN, CDR2 SYGVQD, per germline (reference sequence). The CDR3 sequence is 18 residues long. This TCR was sampled from a woman aged 25 to 39 with COVID-19, enrolled during active disease. The sequencing input was peripheral blood. This chain links TRBV10-1 with TRBJ2-6, with D uncertain. Here the CDR3 DNA reads TGCGCCAGCAGTGAGAAGCAGGTGCTGAGCTCTGGGGCCAACGTCCTGACTTTC. As protein: CASSEKQVLSSGANVLTF.